This is a list of T cell receptor beta chains from one sample in a study of naive and memory T cell subsets. TCRdb re-analysed the UMI-ligation and nested PCR reads in MiXCR, keeping a single row per CDR3 protein. The data show about 14,000 distinct CDR3 sequences, with roughly 5.2% seen just once and 8.2% held by the top ten. The sample consisted of skin, taken from a tuberculin skin test site. These receptors were obtained from an adult in good health. The CDR3 runs from the conserved cysteine through the conserved F or W.

j_gene: TRBJ2-3
v_gene: TRBV20-1
CDR3aa: CSAFRDTQYF

j_gene: TRBJ2-7
v_gene: TRBV7-3
CDR3aa: CASSLTLGFSYEQYF

j_gene: TRBJ2-1
v_gene: TRBV9
CDR3aa: CASSVAFGGYNEQFF

j_gene: TRBJ1-5
v_gene: TRBV5-5
CDR3aa: CASSRGGAVHQPQHF

j_gene: TRBJ2-7
v_gene: TRBV28
CDR3aa: CASSPAGEAAYEQYF

j_gene: TRBJ2-5
v_gene: TRBV7-9
CDR3aa: CASSFGAGGRETQYF

j_gene: TRBJ2-7
v_gene: TRBV11-3
CDR3aa: CASSSPGHLLTGYF

j_gene: TRBJ1-1
v_gene: TRBV29-1
CDR3aa: CSVGQGITEAFF

j_gene: TRBJ1-2
v_gene: TRBV11-2
CDR3aa: CASSLGRAYGYTF

j_gene: TRBJ1-2
v_gene: TRBV10-2
CDR3aa: CASSEYRGYGYTF

j_gene: TRBJ1-1
v_gene: TRBV7-9
CDR3aa: CASSLAHGDTEAFF

j_gene: TRBJ1-2
v_gene: TRBV10-3
CDR3aa: CAISEGGGPYGYTF

j_gene: TRBJ1-2
v_gene: TRBV12-3/TRBV12-4
CDR3aa: CASSTQTGRGYTF

j_gene: TRBJ2-1
v_gene: TRBV6-2/TRBV6-3
CDR3aa: CASSYSLRGARIINEQFF

j_gene: TRBJ2-2
v_gene: TRBV7-6
CDR3aa: CASSLEVGATGELFF

j_gene: TRBJ1-5
v_gene: TRBV28
CDR3aa: CASSTPGADQPQHF

j_gene: TRBJ2-3
v_gene: TRBV3-1
CDR3aa: CASSQTLELDSFTDTQYF

j_gene: TRBJ2-1
v_gene: TRBV24-1
CDR3aa: CATSDPGREQFF

j_gene: TRBJ2-3
v_gene: TRBV9
CDR3aa: CASSVDRRVTDTQYF

j_gene: TRBJ1-1
v_gene: TRBV28
CDR3aa: CASSLPMDGGTNTEAFF

j_gene: TRBJ1-3
v_gene: TRBV11-2
CDR3aa: CAIRWRTGNTIYF

j_gene: TRBJ2-3
v_gene: TRBV7-2
CDR3aa: CASSYRAGSYTDTQYF

j_gene: TRBJ2-3
v_gene: TRBV10-3
CDR3aa: CAIRPTDTDTQYF

j_gene: TRBJ2-1
v_gene: TRBV6-4
CDR3aa: CASSERIGLAEFF

j_gene: TRBJ2-2
v_gene: TRBV3-1
CDR3aa: CASSQTGYTGELFF

j_gene: TRBJ1-2
v_gene: TRBV4-2
CDR3aa: CASSQDFEQGVYTF

j_gene: TRBJ2-7
v_gene: TRBV20-1
CDR3aa: CSADLRGVVYEQYF

j_gene: TRBJ2-5
v_gene: TRBV20-1
CDR3aa: CSADLRVVRGETQYF

j_gene: TRBJ2-1
v_gene: TRBV29-1
CDR3aa: CSVGTGGYNEQFF

j_gene: TRBJ2-1
v_gene: TRBV6-2/TRBV6-3
CDR3aa: CASASGGGYNEQFF

j_gene: TRBJ2-7
v_gene: TRBV7-2
CDR3aa: CASSTGTASYEQYF

j_gene: TRBJ1-4
v_gene: TRBV2
CDR3aa: CASGGNWLFF

j_gene: TRBJ2-4
v_gene: TRBV6-5
CDR3aa: CASSYGLAKNIQYF

j_gene: TRBJ1-2
v_gene: TRBV25-1
CDR3aa: CASSGYGYTF

j_gene: TRBJ1-1
v_gene: TRBV25-1
CDR3aa: CASSEYQEGTEAFF

j_gene: TRBJ2-7
v_gene: TRBV28
CDR3aa: CASSRGYEQYF

j_gene: TRBJ1-1
v_gene: TRBV7-9
CDR3aa: CASSNKRGPGEAFF

j_gene: TRBJ1-4
v_gene: TRBV20-1
CDR3aa: CSAKPFSGTCNEKLFF

j_gene: TRBJ2-3
v_gene: TRBV29-1
CDR3aa: CSVEGDADTQYF

j_gene: TRBJ2-5
v_gene: TRBV20-1
CDR3aa: CSALRQGIGETQYF

j_gene: TRBJ1-1
v_gene: TRBV7-9
CDR3aa: CASSPKGLGFGGTTTEAFF

j_gene: TRBJ1-4
v_gene: TRBV15
CDR3aa: CATSRTGTGGEKLFF

j_gene: TRBJ2-7
v_gene: TRBV7-3
CDR3aa: CASSPPYEQYF